The clone carrying this T cell receptor (beta chain) was counted a few times. Antigen: not known. Use of 60 Vbeta and 13 Jbeta primers characterized the PCR. Using immunoSEQ multiplex PCR, the repertoire was profiled, and TCRdb retains in-frame clones only, with some absent. The sample records over 80,000 clones, about four fifths being singletons. Germline lookup yields CDR1 SGHNT and CDR2 YYREEE (reference sequence). The CDR3 contains 17 residues. V was shortened by 0 bases and J by 3 bases, with 16 bases between the two germline ends. The data were taken from a study of cytomegalovirus exposure and HLA in healthy donors. General observations from the study: The authors listed some 160 TCR beta chains as cytomegalovirus-associated.

The sample was PBMCs. The chain has TRBV5-4 and TRBJ1-3, with D possibly TRBD1 on 5 matching bases. This TCR was recovered from a female donor in good health and CMV-seropositive. The CDR3 spells CASSLDGGAEVGNTIYF. CDR3 DNA: TGTGCCAGCAGCTTGGACGGGGGAGCTGAAGTTGGAAACACCATATATTTT.